This TCR beta chain is drawn from a study of blood T cells in healthy people across ages. Regarding the study as a whole: Long-lived donors had more naive CD4+ cells and higher diversity than aged donors.

CDR3 size: 12 residues. Germline V gene data show CDR1 as SQVTM and CDR2 as ANQGSEA. In regard to this clonotype: Its antigen is still unknown.

A second PCR, run for about 7 to 11 cycles, used a sample-barcoded 5' primer plus a J-beta primer mix. TCRdb ran MiXCR on the 5' RACE reads and lists one entry per CDR3 protein. This table holds roughly 640,000 distinct CDR3 sequences, about 30% found once. The chain has TRBV29-1 and TRBJ2-4, with D maybe TRBD1 (6 bases). The J call may be wrong; the DNA end is better matched by TRBJ2-7. The specimen was blood. This sequence was found in an elderly woman in good health. The CDR3 loop is CSALTWGPEQYF. CDR3 sequence (DNA): TGCAGCGCCCTAACGTGGGGGCCCGAGCAGTACTTC.